A selection of T cell receptor beta chains follows, all from one sample in a study of T cells in Graves' hyperthyroidism and ophthalmopathy. TCRdb redid the calling of the multiplex PCR reads with MiXCR, one entry per CDR3 protein. The repertoire holds about 380,000 distinct CDR3 sequences, with 18% as singletons. Material: blood. Receptors were obtained from a man in his late teens or twenties with Graves' ophthalmopathy. The CDR3 runs from the conserved cysteine through the conserved F or W. The D gene is left open where the match is weak. Clone size, where shown, is once, few, many, or a class for clones that have expanded.

many	TRBV28	TRBD2	TRBJ2-5	TGTGCCAGCAGTTCGGGACTAGACCAAGAGACCCAGTACTTC	CASSSGLDQETQYF
many	TRBV12-3/TRBV12-4	TRBD1	TRBJ1-3	TGTGCCAGCAGAAAAGGACAGGGTGAAGGAAACACCATATATTTT	CASRKGQGEGNTIYF
many	TRBV28	TRBD1	TRBJ1-1	TGTGCCAGCAGTCTTCGGACAGGGGCTGAAGCTTTCTTT	CASSLRTGAEAFF
-	TRBV7-9	TRBD2	TRBJ2-1	TGTGCCAGCAGCCTAGAGGCTTGGACTAGCGAGCGTCTCTACAATGAGCAGTTCTTC	CASSLEAWTSERLYNEQFF
-	TRBV5-1	TRBD1	TRBJ1-1	TGCGCCAGCAGCGGCAGGGGGCTTGAAGCTTTCTTT	CASSGRGLEAFF
many	TRBV7-3	TRBD2	TRBJ2-5	TGTGCCAGCAGCAACGGGGGGGAGACCCAGTACTTC	CASSNGGETQYF
few	TRBV18	-	TRBJ1-1	TGTGCCAGCTCAGGCGCCGAAGCTTTCTTT	CASSGAEAFF
many	TRBV12-3/TRBV12-4	TRBD1	TRBJ2-7	TGTGCCAGCAGTTTCTTGGACAGGGGCTACGAGCAGTACTTC	CASSFLDRGYEQYF
many	TRBV2	TRBD2	TRBJ2-2	TGTGCCAGCAGTGCCCAGCGGGGGGACACCGGGGAGCTGTTTTTT	CASSAQRGDTGELFF
few	TRBV7-3	-	TRBJ1-2	TGTGCCAGCAGCCAGTCGCCCGGGTATGGCTACACCTTC	CASSQSPGYGYTF
-	TRBV3-1	-	TRBJ1-4	TGCGCCAGCAGCCTGAACAGTGGTGGGCGTGAAAAACTGTTTTTT	CASSLNSGGREKLFF
many	TRBV11-2	-	TRBJ2-7	TGTGCCAGCAGCCCTAGGGGGTCAGAGCAGTACTTC	CASSPRGSEQYF
-	TRBV5-1	TRBD1	TRBJ2-7	TGCGCCAGCAGCCTGCGACAGGGGACCTCCTACGAGCAGTACTTC	CASSLRQGTSYEQYF
many	TRBV7-8	-	TRBJ1-6	TGTGCCAGCAGCTCGGGCGGGGGTACCCTCCACTTT	CASSSGGGTLHF
-	TRBV12-3/TRBV12-4	-	TRBJ2-5	TGTGCCAGCAGTGCCCCGACTACGACGGAGACCCAGTACTTC	CASSAPTTTETQYF
-	TRBV12-3/TRBV12-4	TRBD1	TRBJ1-1	TGTGCCAGCAGTTCATCAGACAGGGGGCTTGAAGCTTTCTTT	CASSSSDRGLEAFF
many	TRBV3-1	TRBD1	TRBJ1-5	TGTGCCAGCAGCCCGACAGGGGCCAGCAATCAGCCCCAGCATTTT	CASSPTGASNQPQHF
many	TRBV3-1	-	TRBJ1-5	TGTGCCAGCAGCCAAGATTTGGGTAGCAATCAGCCCCAGCATTTT	CASSQDLGSNQPQHF
many	TRBV12-3/TRBV12-4	-	TRBJ2-7	TGTGCCAGCGCCGGTCGGGGTGCCTACGAGCAGTACTTC	CASAGRGAYEQYF
few	TRBV27	-	TRBJ2-7	TGTGCCAGCAGTTTTCGAAACGAGCAGTACTTC	CASSFRNEQYF
few	TRBV6-1	-	TRBJ1-2	TGTGCCAGCAGTGAGTTGTTAAAGGGCTACACCTTC	CASSELLKGYTF
few	TRBV20-1	-	TRBJ1-6	TGCAGTCCCACTGGTTTCGGGGGCTCCTATAATTCACCCCTCCACTTT	CSPTGFGGSYNSPLHF
-	TRBV3-1	-	TRBJ2-7	TGTGCCAGCAGCCTCCTCTCGGGCCCCCCTTCCTACGAGCAGTACTTC	CASSLLSGPPSYEQYF
many	TRBV24-1	-	TRBJ1-5	TGTGCCACCAGTGATGGAGGTTTTCGTCAGCCCCAGCATTTT	CATSDGGFRQPQHF
-	TRBV18	TRBD2	TRBJ2-7	TGTGCCAGCTCACCAGGGACTAGCGCCTCCTACGAGCAGTACTTC	CASSPGTSASYEQYF
few	TRBV7-6	-	TRBJ1-6	TGTGCCAGCAGCTTAGTTCCAGGGGATAATTCACCCCTCCACTTT	CASSLVPGDNSPLHF
few	TRBV20-1	-	TRBJ1-1	TGCAGTGCTAGAGAAGGAAACAAGATGAACACTGAAGCTTTCTTT	CSAREGNKMNTEAFF
many	TRBV20-1	TRBD1	TRBJ1-6	TGCAGTGCCCAGATCGGGACAGGGGGCGCATATTCACCCCTCCACTTT	CSAQIGTGGAYSPLHF
-	TRBV11-2	-	TRBJ2-7	TGTGCCAGCAGCCCGCCGGGGCGGGAGCAGTACTTC	CASSPPGREQYF
many	TRBV20-1	-	TRBJ1-1	TGCAGTGCTAGAGCGGCTCTCACTGAAGCTTTCTTT	CSARAALTEAFF
many	TRBV12-3/TRBV12-4	TRBD2	TRBJ2-1	TGTGCCAGCAGTTTAAGGGAGGGGAGCTCCTACAATGAGCAGTTCTTC	CASSLREGSSYNEQFF
few	TRBV25-1	-	TRBJ2-5	TGTGCCAGCAGTGAATACGGTGTTGGGGAGACCCAGTACTTC	CASSEYGVGETQYF
-	TRBV11-2	TRBD1	TRBJ2-5	TGTGCCAGCAGCTTACGACAGGGCCAAGAGACCCAGTACTTC	CASSLRQGQETQYF
many	TRBV5-1	-	TRBJ2-5	TGCGCCAGCAGCTCTGACAGTTTGGGGGAGACCCAGTACTTC	CASSSDSLGETQYF
-	TRBV6-1	TRBD1	TRBJ1-1	TGTGCCAGCAGTGAGGATAGACAGGGTAGGATGGGGTACACTGAAGCTTTCTTT	CASSEDRQGRMGYTEAFF
many	TRBV7-2	-	TRBJ1-6	TGTGCCAGCAGCTTATATGGTTCACCCCTCCACTTT	CASSLYGSPLHF
-	TRBV19	-	TRBJ1-6	TGTGCCAGTAGTATCCCAGGTGATAGGGTTTCACCCCTCCACTTT	CASSIPGDRVSPLHF
many	TRBV6-2/TRBV6-3	-	TRBJ2-2	TGTGCCAGCAGACCAGGGCATGAGGACACCGGGGAGCTGTTTTTT	CASRPGHEDTGELFF
many	TRBV2	-	TRBJ2-1	TGTGCCAGCAGTGAAGTTTTTTGGGGGGACAATGAGCAGTTCTTC	CASSEVFWGDNEQFF
few	TRBV29-1	TRBD2	TRBJ2-1	TGCAGCCTCCGGGGCGGGGGGGAAAATGAGCAGTTCTTC	CSLRGGGENEQFF
-	TRBV7-3	TRBD2	TRBJ2-5	TGTGCCAGCAGCTGGGGGGGGGGGGGGAATCAAGAGACCCAGTACTTC	CASSWGGGGNQETQYF